One sample yielded the 11 T cell receptor beta chains listed below, sequenced in a study of T cell responses to AZD1222 COVID-19 vaccine. Profiled with immunoSEQ multiplex PCR; TCRdb holds only in-frame clones, not every one. Of 150,000 to 200,000 clones in the sample, approximately 91% were seen once. Here the sequenced sample was peripheral blood, taken on day 0 of AZD1222 vaccination. The receptors here all came from an adult in good health.

This rearrangement joins TRBV5-1 to TRBJ2-7; 10 bases map to TRBD2. The V segment lost 0 bases and the J segment 2 bases; nucleotides outside the gene matches: 5. Looked up from germline, CDR1 is SGHRS and CDR2 is YFSETQ. The CDR3 is made up of 16 amino acids. The CDR3 loop reads CASSLESGRAAYEQYF. The CDR3 DNA sequence: TGCGCCAGCAGCTTGGAGAGCGGGAGGGCCGCCTACGAGCAGTACTTC.

This chain connects TRBV7-9 to TRBJ2-1, with D tentatively TRBD1 (6 bases). Germline CDR1 SEHNR, CDR2 FQNEAQ (reference sequence). V was shortened by 5 bases and J by 9 bases, with 17 bases between the two germline ends. The CDR3 loop spans 14 amino acids. The CDR3 sequence is CASSTLTGLSEQFF. DNA for the CDR3: TGTGCCAGCAGCACCCTAACAGGGCTAAGTGAGCAGTTCTTC. Full variable domain (missing parts from reference TRBV7-9 and TRBJ2-1): DTGVSQNPRHKITKRGQNVTFRCDPISEHNRLYWYRQTLGQGPEFLTYFQNEAQLEKSRLLSDRFSAERPKGSFSTLEIQRTEQGDSAMYLCASSTLTGLSEQFFGPGTRLTVL.

The chain is built from TRBV15 and TRBJ2-5; TRBD1 agrees at 9 bases. The CDR3 totals 14 residues. Germline V gene sequence: CDR1 LNHNV, CDR2 YYDKDF (reference sequence). The J segment lost 5 bases and the V segment lost 0 bases, leaving 1 base of the junction unmatched. CDR3 sequence (DNA): TGTGCCACCAGCAGAGACGGACAGGGGGAGACCCAGTACTTC. Translating gives CATSRDGQGETQYF.

The V call is TRBV6-1, the J call TRBJ1-1; D is undetermined. The CDR3 runs 14 residues. Germline-derived CDR1 and CDR2 are MNHNS and SASEGT. Trimming removed 0 bases at V and 5 bases at J, with 10 bases between. In nucleotides, the CDR3 is TGTGCCAGCAGTGAAGCTGTAGGGAGGACTGAAGCTTTCTTT. Amino acid sequence: CASSEAVGRTEAFF.

V and J are TRBV9 and TRBJ2-3; tentative D call: TRBD1 (7 bases). CDR3 length: 16 residues. The germline CDR1 and CDR2 sequences are SGDLS and YYNGEE. With 3 bases removed from V and 0 bases from J, the gap between germline ends came to 14 bases. Here the CDR3 DNA reads TGTGCCAGCAGCGCAGGAGGGGGCCTTAGCACAGATACGCAGTATTTT. The encoded protein is CASSAGGGLSTDTQYF. The full variable domain, in which reference TRBV9 and TRBJ2-3 provide the parts outside the CDR3, is DSGVTQTPKHLITATGQRVTLRCSPRSGDLSVYWYQQSLDQGLQFLIQYYNGEERAKGNILERFSAQQFPDLHSELNLSSLELGDSALYFCASSAGGGLSTDTQYFGPGTRLTVL.

This chain uses TRBV3-1 (or the pseudogene TRBV3-2) with TRBJ2-3; D is perhaps TRBD2 (6 bases). Germline V CDR1 and CDR2: LGHDT, YNNKEL (reference sequence). Trimming took 3 bases from V and 2 from J, leaving 12 bases between them. This CDR3 has 15 amino acids. The CDR3: CASSQETSFTDTQYF. CDR3 nucleotides: TGTGCCAGCAGCCAGGAAACTAGCTTCACAGATACGCAGTATTTT.

The chain carries TRBV7-2 and TRBJ1-4, with a possible D match to TRBD1 (6 bases). Trimming removed 4 bases at V and 5 bases at J, with 14 bases between. This CDR3 contains 15 residues. CDR1 is SGHTA and CDR2 is FQGNSA in the germline V gene. The CDR3 loop reads CASSSSGTRNEKLFF. DNA for the CDR3: TGTGCCAGCAGCTCCTCCGGGACACGCAATGAAAAACTGTTTTTT.

The gene calls are TRBV5-1 and TRBJ1-1, with D tentatively TRBD1 (6 bases). The germline V gene has CDR1 SGHRS and CDR2 YFSETQ. The CDR3 consists of 14 residues. V was trimmed by 3 bases and J by 4 bases, leaving 13 bases between them. Here the CDR3 reads CASSSAGQRTEAFF. In nucleotides, the CDR3 is TGCGCCAGCAGCTCGGCCGGACAGCGCACTGAAGCTTTCTTT.

The J gene is TRBJ1-2, the V gene TRBV5-4; 7 bases line up with TRBD1. Germline V CDR1 and CDR2: SGHNT, YYREEE (reference sequence). J was trimmed by 3 bases and V by 0 bases; bases with no gene match: 2. This CDR3 is 14 amino acids long. CDR3 DNA: TGTGCCAGCAGCTTGGGAGACAGGGACTATGGCTACACCTTC. This translates into CASSLGDRDYGYTF.

V is TRBV15 and J is TRBJ2-7; maybe TRBD2 (6 bases). The CDR3 is made up of 15 amino acids. V shed 0 bases and J shed 3 bases, with 12 bases lying between them. In germline, CDR1 is LNHNV, CDR2 YYDKDF (reference sequence). The CDR3 spells CATSRDRGLNYEQYF. DNA for the CDR3: TGTGCCACCAGCAGAGATCGGGGACTGAACTACGAGCAGTACTTC.

V gene TRBV5-1 combines with J gene TRBJ1-3, with D unclear. CDR1 SGHRS and CDR2 YFSETQ come from the germline V gene. The V gene lost 3 bases and the J gene lost 0 bases, with 10 bases spanning the gap. CDR3 length equals 15 residues. The DNA of the CDR3 is TGCGCCAGCAGCTCGACCCAAAACTCTGGAAACACCATATATTTT. It specifies CASSSTQNSGNTIYF. Looking up the rest from reference TRBV5-1 and TRBJ1-3 gives the full variable domain: KAGVTQTPRYLIKTRGQQVTLSCSPISGHRSVSWYQQTPGQGLQFLFEYFSETQRNKGNFPGRFSGRQFSNSRSEMNVSTLELGDSALYLCASSSTQNSGNTIYFGEGSWLTVV.